These T cell receptor beta chains were read from a single sample in a study of blood T cell repertoires in COVID-19. Some clones are missing from TCRdb's copy, which holds only in-frame ones; the method was immunoSEQ multiplex PCR. Seen here are 300,000 to 350,000 clones, 90% observed once, and the top ten hold 3% to 5%. The sequencing input was PBMCs or T cells enriched from blood (not recorded which). The receptors come from a woman in her 30s who had been exposed to COVID-19. Both conserved end residues are part of each CDR3. The order of the fields is clone size, J gene, D gene, V gene, CDR3 protein, CDR3 DNA. D genes are given only for firm matches. Part of the rows lack a size; the others show once, few, many or a class for expanded clones.

>-|TRBJ1-4|-|TRBV6-4
CATPLRGGNEKLFF
TGTGCCACCCCTCTAAGGGGAGGGAATGAAAAACTGTTTTTT
>once|TRBJ2-2|-|TRBV19
CASSIRSSGNTGELFF
TGTGCCAGTAGTATTAGGAGTAGCGGGAACACCGGGGAGCTGTTTTTT
>-|TRBJ2-2|TRBD2|TRBV5-1
CASSLAGRGTGELFF
TGCGCCAGCAGCTTGGCCGGGAGGGGCACCGGGGAGCTGTTTTTT
>-|TRBJ2-3|TRBD2|TRBV5-1
CASRLSRGGADTQYF
TGCGCCAGCCGTCTCTCGCGGGGGGGTGCGGATACGCAGTATTTT
>-|TRBJ1-5|-|TRBV5-4
CASSLFGQPQHF
TGTGCCAGCAGCTTGTTCGGACAACCCCAGCATTTT
>-|TRBJ2-5|TRBD1|TRBV5-8
CASSSPGTGKETQYF
TGTGCCAGCAGCTCACCCGGGACAGGGAAGGAGACCCAGTACTTC
>-|TRBJ2-2|-|TRBV7-2
CASSPDSNTGELFF
TGTGCCAGCAGCCCGGACTCAAACACCGGGGAGCTGTTTTTT
>-|TRBJ2-7|-|TRBV15
CATSSRTDYLSYEQYF
TGTGCCACCAGCAGTAGAACAGATTACCTTTCCTACGAGCAGTACTTC
>-|TRBJ2-7|-|TRBV14
CASLASPGSYLHF
TGTGCCAGCCTCGCCTCACCCGGGTCCTACCTGCACTTC
>once|TRBJ1-3|TRBD1|TRBV7-2
CASGGQGSGNTIYF
TGTGCCAGCGGGGGACAGGGCTCTGGAAACACCATATATTTT
>-|TRBJ2-3|TRBD2|TRBV19
CASSQLWGLAGADTQYF
TGTGCCAGTAGCCAACTATGGGGACTAGCGGGGGCGGATACGCAGTATTTT
>-|TRBJ2-5|-|TRBV18
CASSLGLGETQYF
TGTGCCAGCTCACTCGGCCTCGGGGAGACCCAGTACTTC
>-|TRBJ2-7|TRBD1|TRBV3-1/TRBV3-2
CASSLRTGKSYEQYF
TGTGCCAGCAGCCTCCGGACAGGGAAATCCTACGAGCAGTACTTC
>-|TRBJ1-5|-|TRBV27
CASSLGQGSNQPQHF
TGTGCCAGCAGTTTAGGACAAGGGAGCAATCAGCCCCAGCATTTT
>-|TRBJ1-6|TRBD1|TRBV12-3/TRBV12-4
CASSYRGGPLHF
TGTGCCAGCAGTTACAGGGGGGGTCCCCTCCACTTT
>-|TRBJ1-2|-|TRBV9
CASSPRGNRAPNYGYTF
TGTGCCAGCAGCCCAAGGGGCAACAGGGCCCCCAACTATGGCTACACCTTC
>-|TRBJ2-3|-|TRBV13
CASSSFSADTQYF
TGTGCCAGCAGCTCATTCTCGGCAGATACGCAGTATTTT
>-|TRBJ1-2|TRBD1|TRBV6-2/TRBV6-3
CASSSRTGDNYGYTF
TGTGCCAGCAGTTCCCGGACAGGGGATAACTATGGCTACACCTTC
>-|TRBJ1-4|-|TRBV21-1
CASSRMTGSDEKLFF
TGTGCCAGCAGCAGAATGACAGGGTCGGATGAAAAACTGTTTTTT
>few|TRBJ2-1|TRBD1|TRBV19
CASSATGQIYNEQFF
TGTGCCAGTAGTGCGACGGGACAGATCTACAATGAGCAGTTCTTC
>-|TRBJ2-1|TRBD2|TRBV6-5
CARGLAGADYNEQFF
TGTGCTAGGGGACTAGCGGGGGCCGATTACAATGAGCAGTTCTTC
>-|TRBJ1-5|TRBD1|TRBV27
CASSSQGALRNQPQHF
TGTGCCAGCAGTTCCCAGGGGGCTCTAAGGAATCAGCCCCAGCATTTT
>-|TRBJ2-2|-|TRBV2
CASRPPVGELFF
TGTGCCAGCCGTCCACCGGTCGGGGAGCTGTTTTTT
>many|TRBJ1-1|TRBD1|TRBV19
CASSTLRDRGIPEAFF
TGTGCCAGTAGTACCCTCCGGGACAGGGGGATCCCTGAAGCTTTCTTT
>-|TRBJ2-1|TRBD2|TRBV7-2
CASSLIGGGYYNEQFF
TGTGCCAGCAGCTTAATTGGCGGGGGATACTACAATGAGCAGTTCTTC
>once|TRBJ1-5|-|TRBV3-1/TRBV3-2
CASSQDAPGETNQPQHF
TGTGCCAGCAGCCAAGATGCCCCCGGGGAGACCAATCAGCCCCAGCATTTT
>-|TRBJ2-5|-|TRBV6-4
CASSAGYQETQYF
TGTGCCAGCAGTGCAGGGTACCAAGAGACCCAGTACTTC
>-|TRBJ2-2|TRBD1|TRBV7-9
CASSFPTQGARELFF
TGTGCCAGCAGCTTCCCGACACAGGGGGCGAGGGAGCTGTTTTTT
>-|TRBJ1-1|TRBD1|TRBV2
CASSYQGANTEAFF
TGTGCCAGCAGTTATCAGGGGGCGAACACTGAAGCTTTCTTT
>-|TRBJ1-2|-|TRBV6-4
CASSATGAYGYTF
TGTGCCAGCAGCGCCACAGGTGCCTATGGCTACACCTTC